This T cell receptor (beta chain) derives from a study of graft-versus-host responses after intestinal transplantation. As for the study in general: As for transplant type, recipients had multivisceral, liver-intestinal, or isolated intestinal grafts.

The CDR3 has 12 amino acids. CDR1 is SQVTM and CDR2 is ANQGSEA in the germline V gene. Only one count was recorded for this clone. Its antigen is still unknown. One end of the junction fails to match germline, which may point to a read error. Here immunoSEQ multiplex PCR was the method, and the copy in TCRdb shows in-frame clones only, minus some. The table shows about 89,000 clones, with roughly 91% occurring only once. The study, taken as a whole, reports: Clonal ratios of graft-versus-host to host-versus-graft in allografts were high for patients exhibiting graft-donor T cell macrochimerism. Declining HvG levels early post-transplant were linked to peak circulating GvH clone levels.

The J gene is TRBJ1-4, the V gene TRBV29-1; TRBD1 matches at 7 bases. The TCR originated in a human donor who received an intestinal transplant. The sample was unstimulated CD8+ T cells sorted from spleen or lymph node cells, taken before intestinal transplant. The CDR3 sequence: CSVSEQGQKEAF. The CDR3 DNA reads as TGCAGCGTTTCCGAGCAGGGACAGAAAGAGGCTTTT. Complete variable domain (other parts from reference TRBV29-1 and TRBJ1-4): SAVISQKPSRDICQRGTSLTIQCQVDSQVTMMFWYRQQPGQSLTLIATANQGSEATYESGFVIDKFPISRPNLTFSTLTVSNMSPEDSSIYLCSVSEQGQKEAFGSGTQLSVL.